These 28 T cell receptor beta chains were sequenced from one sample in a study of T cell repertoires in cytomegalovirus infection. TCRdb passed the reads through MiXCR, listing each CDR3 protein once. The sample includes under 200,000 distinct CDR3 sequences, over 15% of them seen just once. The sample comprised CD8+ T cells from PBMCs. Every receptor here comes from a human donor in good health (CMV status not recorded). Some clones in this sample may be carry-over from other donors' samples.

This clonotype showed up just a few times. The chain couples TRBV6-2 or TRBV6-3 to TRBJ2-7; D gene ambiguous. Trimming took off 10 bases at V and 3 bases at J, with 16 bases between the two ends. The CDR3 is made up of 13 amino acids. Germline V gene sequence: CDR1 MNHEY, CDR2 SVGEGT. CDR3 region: CATQFRVSYEQYF. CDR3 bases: TGTGCCACCCAATTCCGGGTAAGCTACGAGCAGTACTTC.

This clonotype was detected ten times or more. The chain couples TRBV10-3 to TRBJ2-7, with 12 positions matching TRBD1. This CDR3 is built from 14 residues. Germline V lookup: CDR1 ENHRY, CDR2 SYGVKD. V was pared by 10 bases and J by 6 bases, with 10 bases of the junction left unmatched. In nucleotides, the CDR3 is TGTGCCACCCGGTCGGGACAGGGGGCTGGCGAGCAGTACTTC. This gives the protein CATRSGQGAGEQYF.

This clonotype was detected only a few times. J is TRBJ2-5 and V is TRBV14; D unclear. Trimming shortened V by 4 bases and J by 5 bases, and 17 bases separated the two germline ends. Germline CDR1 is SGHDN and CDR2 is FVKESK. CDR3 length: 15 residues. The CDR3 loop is CASSPLMKNEETQYF. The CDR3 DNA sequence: TGTGCCAGCAGCCCGCTAATGAAAAATGAGGAGACCCAGTACTTC. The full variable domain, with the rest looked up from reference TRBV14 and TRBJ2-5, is EAGVTQFPSHSVIEKGQTVTLRCDPISGHDNLYWYRRVMGKEIKFLLHFVKESKQDESGMPNNRFLAERTGGTYSTLKVQPAELEDSGVYFCASSPLMKNEETQYFGPGTRLLVL.

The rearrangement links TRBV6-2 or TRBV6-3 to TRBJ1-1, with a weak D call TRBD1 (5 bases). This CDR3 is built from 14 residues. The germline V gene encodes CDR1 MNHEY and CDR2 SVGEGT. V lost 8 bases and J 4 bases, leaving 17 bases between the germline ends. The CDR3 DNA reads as TGTGCCAGCGGGAGCGCAGGGACCCTCACTGAAGCTTTCTTT. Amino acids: CASGSAGTLTEAFF.

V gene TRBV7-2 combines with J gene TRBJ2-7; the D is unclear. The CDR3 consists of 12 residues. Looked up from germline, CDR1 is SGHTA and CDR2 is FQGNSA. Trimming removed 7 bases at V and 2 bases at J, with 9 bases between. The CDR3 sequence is CASKGTTYEQYF. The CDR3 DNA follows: TGTGCCAGCAAAGGAACGACCTACGAGCAGTACTTC.

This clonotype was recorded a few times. CDR3 bases: TGTGCCACCAGCAGAGATCGTACTGAAGCTTTCTTT. It specifies CATSRDRTEAFF. This chain uses TRBV15 with TRBJ1-1, with no clear D. This CDR3 contains 12 residues. Trimming took 0 bases from V and 5 from J, leaving 4 bases between them. In germline, CDR1 is LNHNV, CDR2 YYDKDF (reference sequence).

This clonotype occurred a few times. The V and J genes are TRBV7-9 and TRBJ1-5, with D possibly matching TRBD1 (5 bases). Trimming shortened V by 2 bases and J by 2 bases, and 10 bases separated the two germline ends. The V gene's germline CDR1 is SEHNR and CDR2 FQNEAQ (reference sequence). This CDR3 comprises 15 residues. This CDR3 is CASSLSREGNQPQHF. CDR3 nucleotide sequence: TGTGCCAGCAGCTTATCCAGGGAAGGCAATCAGCCCCAGCATTTT.

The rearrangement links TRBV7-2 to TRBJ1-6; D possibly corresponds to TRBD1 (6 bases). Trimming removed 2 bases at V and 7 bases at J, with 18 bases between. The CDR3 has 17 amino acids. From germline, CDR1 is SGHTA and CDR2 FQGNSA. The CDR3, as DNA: TGTGCCAGCAGCTTACCCCCAGGGGCAGCTAAGAATTCACCCCTCCACTTT. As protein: CASSLPPGAAKNSPLHF. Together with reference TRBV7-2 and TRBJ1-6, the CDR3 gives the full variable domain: GAGVSQSPSNKVTEKGKDVELRCDPISGHTALYWYRQSLGQGLEFLIYFQGNSAPDKSGLPSDRFSAERTGGSVSTLTIQRTQQEDSAVYLCASSLPPGAAKNSPLHFGNGTRLTVT.

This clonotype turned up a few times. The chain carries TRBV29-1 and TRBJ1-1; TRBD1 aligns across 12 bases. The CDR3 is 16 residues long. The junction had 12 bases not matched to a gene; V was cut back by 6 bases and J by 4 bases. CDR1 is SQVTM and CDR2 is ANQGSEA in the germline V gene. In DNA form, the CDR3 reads TGCAGCGTGGATGGGACAGGGGGCGATCTATTCACTGAAGCTTTCTTT. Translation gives CSVDGTGGDLFTEAFF. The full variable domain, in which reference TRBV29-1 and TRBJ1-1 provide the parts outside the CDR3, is SAVISQKPSRDICQRGTSLTIQCQVDSQVTMMFWYRQQPGQSLTLIATANQGSEATYESGFVIDKFPISRPNLTFSTLTVSNMSPEDSSIYLCSVDGTGGDLFTEAFFGQGTRLTVV.

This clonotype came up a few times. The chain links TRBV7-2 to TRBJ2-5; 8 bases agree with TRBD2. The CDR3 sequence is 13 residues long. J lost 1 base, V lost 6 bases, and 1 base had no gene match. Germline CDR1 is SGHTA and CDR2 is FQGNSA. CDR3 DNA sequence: TGTGCCAGCAGGCTAGCGGGCCAAGAGACCCAGTACTTC. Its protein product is CASRLAGQETQYF.

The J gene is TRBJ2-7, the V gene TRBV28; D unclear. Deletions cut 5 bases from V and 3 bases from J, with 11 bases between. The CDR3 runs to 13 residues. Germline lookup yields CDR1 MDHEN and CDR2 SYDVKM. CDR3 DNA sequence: TGTGCCAGCAGTCTACTCGACCGCTACGAGCAGTACTTC. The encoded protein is CASSLLDRYEQYF. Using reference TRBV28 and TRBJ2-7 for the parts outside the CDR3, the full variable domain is DVKVTQSSRYLVKRTGEKVFLECVQDMDHENMFWYRQDPGLGLRLIYFSYDVKMKEKGDIPEGYSVSREKKERFSLILESASTNQTSMYLCASSLLDRYEQYFGPGTRLTVT.

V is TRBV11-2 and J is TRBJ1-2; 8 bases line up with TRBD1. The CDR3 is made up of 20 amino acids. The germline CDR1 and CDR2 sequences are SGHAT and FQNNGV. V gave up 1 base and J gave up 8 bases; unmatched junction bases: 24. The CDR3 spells CASSLGGDIPDRGHRWGYTF. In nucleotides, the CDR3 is TGTGCCAGCAGCTTAGGGGGGGATATTCCTGACAGGGGACACCGTTGGGGCTACACCTTC.

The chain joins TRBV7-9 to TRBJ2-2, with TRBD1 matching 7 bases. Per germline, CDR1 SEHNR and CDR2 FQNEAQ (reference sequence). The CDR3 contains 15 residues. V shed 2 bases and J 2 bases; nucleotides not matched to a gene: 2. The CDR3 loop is CASSLTGANTGELFF. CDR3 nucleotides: TGTGCCAGCAGCTTAACAGGGGCCAACACCGGGGAGCTGTTTTTT.

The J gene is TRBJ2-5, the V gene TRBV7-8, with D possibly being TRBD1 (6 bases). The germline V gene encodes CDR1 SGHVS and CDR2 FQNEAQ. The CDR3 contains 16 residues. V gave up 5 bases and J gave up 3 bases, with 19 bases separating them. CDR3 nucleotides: TGTGCCAGCAGCCCAAGGGCAGGGGTGGAAAAAGAGACCCAGTACTTC. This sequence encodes CASSPRAGVEKETQYF. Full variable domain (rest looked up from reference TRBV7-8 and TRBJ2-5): GAGVSQSPRYKVAKRGQDVALRCDPISGHVSLFWYQQALGQGPEFLTYFQNEAQLDKSGLPSDRFFAERPEGSVSTLKIQRTQQEDSAVYLCASSPRAGVEKETQYFGPGTRLLVL.

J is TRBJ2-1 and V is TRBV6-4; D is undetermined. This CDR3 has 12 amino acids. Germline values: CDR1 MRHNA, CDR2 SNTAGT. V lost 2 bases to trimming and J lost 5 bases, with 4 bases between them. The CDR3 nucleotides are TGTGCCAGCAGTGACGGTGACAATGAGCAGTTCTTC. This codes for CASSDGDNEQFF.

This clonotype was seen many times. CDR3 loop: CASSLVPAGDYEQYF. The CDR3, as DNA: TGCGCCAGCAGCTTGGTTCCAGCGGGGGACTACGAGCAGTACTTC. The chain employs TRBV5-1 and TRBJ2-7, with 8 positions matching TRBD2. This CDR3 is 15 amino acids long. The germline V gene encodes CDR1 SGHRS and CDR2 YFSETQ. V gave up 0 bases and J gave up 3 bases; unmatched junction bases: 5. Full variable domain (missing parts from reference TRBV5-1 and TRBJ2-7): KAGVTQTPRYLIKTRGQQVTLSCSPISGHRSVSWYQQTPGQGLQFLFEYFSETQRNKGNFPGRFSGRQFSNSRSEMNVSTLELGDSALYLCASSLVPAGDYEQYFGPGTRLTVT.

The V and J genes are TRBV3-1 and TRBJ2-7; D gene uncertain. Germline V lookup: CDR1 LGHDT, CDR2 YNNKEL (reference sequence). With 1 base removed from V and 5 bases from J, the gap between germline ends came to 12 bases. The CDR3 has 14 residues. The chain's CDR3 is CASSQAGTRHEQYF. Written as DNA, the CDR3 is TGTGCCAGCAGCCAAGCAGGAACCCGCCACGAGCAGTACTTC.

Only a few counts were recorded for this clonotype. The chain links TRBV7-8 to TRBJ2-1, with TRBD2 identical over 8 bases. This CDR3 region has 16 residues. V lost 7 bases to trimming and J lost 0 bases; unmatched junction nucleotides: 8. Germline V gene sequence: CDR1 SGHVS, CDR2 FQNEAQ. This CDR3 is CASTLGGGGSYNEQFF. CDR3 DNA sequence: TGTGCCAGCACCCTCGGGGGGGGGGGCTCCTACAATGAGCAGTTCTTC.

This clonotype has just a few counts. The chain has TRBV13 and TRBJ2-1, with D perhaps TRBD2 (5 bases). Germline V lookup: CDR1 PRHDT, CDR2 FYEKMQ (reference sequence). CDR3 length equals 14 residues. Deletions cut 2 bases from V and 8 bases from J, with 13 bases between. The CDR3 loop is CASSLRHEGHEQFF. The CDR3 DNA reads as TGTGCCAGCAGCTTAAGACATGAGGGCCATGAGCAGTTCTTC.

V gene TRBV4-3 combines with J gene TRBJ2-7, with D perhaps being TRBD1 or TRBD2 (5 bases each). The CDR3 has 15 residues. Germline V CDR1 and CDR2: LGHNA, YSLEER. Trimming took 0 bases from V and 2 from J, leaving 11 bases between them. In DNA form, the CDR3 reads TGCGCCAGCAGCCAAGATGCCGGGGACGCCTACGAGCAGTACTTC. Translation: CASSQDAGDAYEQYF.

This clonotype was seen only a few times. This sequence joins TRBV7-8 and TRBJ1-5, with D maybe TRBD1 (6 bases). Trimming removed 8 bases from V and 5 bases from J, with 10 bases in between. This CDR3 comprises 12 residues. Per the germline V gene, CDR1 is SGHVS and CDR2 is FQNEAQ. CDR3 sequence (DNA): TGTGCCAGCGGAGCAGGGGATCAGCCCCAGCATTTT. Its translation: CASGAGDQPQHF.

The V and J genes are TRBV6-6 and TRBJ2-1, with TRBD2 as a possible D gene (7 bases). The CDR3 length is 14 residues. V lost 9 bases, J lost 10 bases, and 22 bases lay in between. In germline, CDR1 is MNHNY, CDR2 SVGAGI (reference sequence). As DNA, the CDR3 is TGTGCCAGTAAGGAAGGGGGGGTTTCGGGGGAGCAGTTCTTC. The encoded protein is CASKEGGVSGEQFF.

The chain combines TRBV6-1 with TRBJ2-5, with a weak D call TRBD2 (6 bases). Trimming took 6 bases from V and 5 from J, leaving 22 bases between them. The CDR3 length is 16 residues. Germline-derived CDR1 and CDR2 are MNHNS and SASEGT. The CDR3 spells CASSIPWRVPRETQYF. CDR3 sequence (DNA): TGTGCCAGCAGCATACCTTGGAGGGTACCAAGGGAGACCCAGTACTTC.

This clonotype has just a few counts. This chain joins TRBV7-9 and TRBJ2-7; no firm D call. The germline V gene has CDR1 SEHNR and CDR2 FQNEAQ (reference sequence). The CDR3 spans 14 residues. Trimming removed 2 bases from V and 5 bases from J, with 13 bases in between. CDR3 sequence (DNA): TGTGCCAGCAGCTTACGGGCCGGGTACCACGAGCAGTACTTC. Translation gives CASSLRAGYHEQYF. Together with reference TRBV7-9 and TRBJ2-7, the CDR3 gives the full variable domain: DTGVSQNPRHKITKRGQNVTFRCDPISEHNRLYWYRQTLGQGPEFLTYFQNEAQLEKSRLLSDRFSAERPKGSFSTLEIQRTEQGDSAMYLCASSLRAGYHEQYFGPGTRLTVT.

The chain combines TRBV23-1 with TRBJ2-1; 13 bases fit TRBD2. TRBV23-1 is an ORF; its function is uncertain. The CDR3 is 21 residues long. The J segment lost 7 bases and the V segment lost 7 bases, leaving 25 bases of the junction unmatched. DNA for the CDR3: TGCGCCAGCACTCTTTCGACCTTTCCCCTTAGGACTAGCGGGAGTGGTAATGAGCAGTTCTTC. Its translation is CASTLSTFPLRTSGSGNEQFF.

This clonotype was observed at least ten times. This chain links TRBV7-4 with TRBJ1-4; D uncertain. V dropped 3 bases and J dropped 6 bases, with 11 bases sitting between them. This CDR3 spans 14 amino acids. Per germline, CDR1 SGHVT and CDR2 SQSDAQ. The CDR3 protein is CASSFVEVHEKLFF. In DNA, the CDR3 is TGTGCCAGCAGCTTTGTGGAGGTTCATGAAAAACTGTTTTTT. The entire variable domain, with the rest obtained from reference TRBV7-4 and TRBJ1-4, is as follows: GAGVSQSPRYKVAKRGRDVALRCDSISGHVTLYWYRQTLGQGSEVLTYSQSDAQRDKSGRPSGRFSAERPERSVSTLKIQRTEQGDSAVYLCASSFVEVHEKLFFGSGTQLSVL.

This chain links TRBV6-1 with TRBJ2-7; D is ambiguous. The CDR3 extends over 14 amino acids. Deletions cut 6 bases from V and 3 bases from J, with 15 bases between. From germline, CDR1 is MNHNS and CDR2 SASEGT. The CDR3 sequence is CASRKLGTYYEQYF. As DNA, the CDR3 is TGTGCCAGCAGGAAACTGGGTACCTACTACGAGCAGTACTTC.

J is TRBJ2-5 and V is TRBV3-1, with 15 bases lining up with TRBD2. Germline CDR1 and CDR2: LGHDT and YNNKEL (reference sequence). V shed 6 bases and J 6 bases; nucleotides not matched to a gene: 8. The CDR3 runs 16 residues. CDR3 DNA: TGTGCCAGCAGTATCTCGGGACTAGCGGGGGGCAAGACCCAGTACTTC. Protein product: CASSISGLAGGKTQYF.